These 17 T cell receptor beta chains were all obtained from the same sample, sequenced in a study of shared clonotypes between healthy human individuals. Measured with immunoSEQ multiplex PCR; TCRdb has only the in-frame clones, and not every one. The sample holds just under 350,000 clones, 73% seen once. The sequenced material came from memory CD4+ T cells sorted from blood. As to subset: CD45RA-negative fraction. The receptors derive from a man aged 25 to 45 in good health.

This clone was observed once. V gene TRBV4-2 combines with J gene TRBJ2-1, with TRBD2 identical over 9 bases. Germline V lookup: CDR1 LGHNA, CDR2 YNFKEQ. CDR3 size: 16 residues. J lost 5 bases, V lost 4 bases, and 9 bases had no gene match. CDR3 in amino acids: CASSRSGTSRNNEQFF. CDR3 DNA: TGTGCCAGCAGCCGTTCCGGGACTAGCAGGAACAATGAGCAGTTCTTC.

The chain links TRBV7-2 to TRBJ2-7; 8 bases match TRBD2. This CDR3 is 15 amino acids long. Germline V gene data show CDR1 as SGHTA and CDR2 as FQGNSA. V trimming: 5 bases; J trimming: 5 bases; junction bases outside the gene matches: 11. CDR3 bases: TGTGCCAGCAGCCCTCGGGGGGGGCGATTCCACGAGCAGTACTTC. As protein: CASSPRGGRFHEQYF.

The J gene is TRBJ2-7, the V gene TRBV5-6, with D uncertain. V was pared by 5 bases and J by 2 bases, with 8 bases between. This CDR3 has 12 amino acids. Germline CDR1 is SGHDT and CDR2 is YYEEEE. CDR3 amino acids: CASRLGTYEQYF. In nucleotides, the CDR3 is TGTGCCAGCAGGCTAGGTACCTACGAGCAGTACTTC.

This clone was observed a handful of times. The chain combines TRBV19 with TRBJ1-2; the match to TRBD1 covers 7 bases. Germline V lookup: CDR1 LNHDA, CDR2 SQIVND (reference sequence). The junction had 3 bases not matched to a gene; V was cut back by 5 bases and J by 3 bases. This CDR3 is 13 amino acids long. The chain's CDR3 is CASSPTGDYGYTF. In nucleotides, the CDR3 is TGTGCCAGTAGTCCAACAGGGGACTATGGCTACACCTTC.

V usage is TRBV4-2 and J usage is TRBJ2-2; unclear D gene. Deletions cut 7 bases from V and 3 bases from J, with 12 bases between. This CDR3 spans 14 amino acids. Germline CDR1 is LGHNA and CDR2 is YNFKEQ. The DNA of the CDR3 is TGTGCCAGCAACGGTGGGATATACACCGGGGAGCTGTTTTTT. Translation: CASNGGIYTGELFF.

The genes are TRBV18 and TRBJ2-1; perhaps TRBD1 as D (5 bases). The CDR3 has 15 residues. The germline V and J ends were trimmed by 3 bases and 0 bases, with 9 bases remaining between them. CDR1 and CDR2 from the germline V gene are KGHSH and LQKENI. The CDR3 nucleotides are TGTGCCAGCTCACCGGACATAAGCTCCTACAATGAGCAGTTCTTC. Translated, it gives CASSPDISSYNEQFF.

V usage is TRBV5-4 and J usage is TRBJ1-4, with 10 bases fitting TRBD1. The ends lost 0 bases at V and 10 bases at J; junction bases unmatched: 12. CDR1 is SGHNT and CDR2 is YYREEE in the germline V gene (reference sequence). The CDR3 is 17 amino acids. CDR3 residues: CASSLGGQGSSKGKLFF. CDR3 sequence (DNA): TGTGCCAGCAGCTTGGGGGGACAGGGGTCGTCTAAAGGAAAACTGTTTTTT.

The chain uses TRBV15 and TRBJ1-1, with D perhaps matching TRBD1 (5 bases). The CDR3 consists of 15 residues. V was shortened by 0 bases and J by 4 bases, with 12 bases between the two germline ends. Germline V gives CDR1 LNHNV, CDR2 YYDKDF (reference sequence). CDR3 region: CATSREQGVGTEAFF. CDR3 nucleotide sequence: TGTGCCACCAGCAGAGAGCAGGGTGTCGGCACTGAAGCTTTCTTT.

This clone was found many times. Mismatch with germline at one junction end may stem from a read error. The chain combines TRBV14 with TRBJ1-4, with TRBD1 matching over 8 bases. Germline CDR1 is SGHDN and CDR2 is FVKESK. The CDR3 is 16 amino acids. The CDR3 protein is CASSQDPGQANQKLFF. DNA for the CDR3: TGTGCCAGCAGTCAAGACCCGGGACAGGCGAACCAGAAACTGTTTTTT.

The gene calls are TRBV4-2 and TRBJ2-7, with 8 bases lining up with TRBD2. Germline CDR1 reads LGHNA; CDR2 reads YNFKEQ. There are 15 residues in the CDR3. With 0 bases clipped from V and 4 bases from J, the junction kept 5 bases outside the gene matches. CDR3 sequence: CASSQDSGSEYEQYF. The CDR3 DNA sequence: TGTGCCAGCAGCCAAGACAGCGGGAGCGAATACGAGCAGTACTTC.

This sequence joins TRBV4-3 and TRBJ1-5; a weak D match, TRBD1 (5 bases). CDR3 length: 18 residues. CDR1 and CDR2 from the germline V gene are LGHNA and YSLEER. V lost 0 bases to trimming and J lost 8 bases, with 23 bases between them. The CDR3 reads CASSQDWGGKNRLKPQHF. CDR3 nucleotides: TGCGCCAGCAGCCAAGATTGGGGCGGAAAAAATAGGCTTAAGCCCCAGCATTTT.

This clone is a singleton in its sample. V gene TRBV5-1 combines with J gene TRBJ1-1; no definite D call. Germline lookup yields CDR1 SGHRS and CDR2 YFSETQ. V was pared by 5 bases and J by 4 bases, with 18 bases between. This CDR3 comprises 15 residues. CDR3 amino acids: CASRAGILEGTEAFF. In nucleotides, the CDR3 is TGCGCCAGCAGGGCCGGGATATTAGAGGGCACTGAAGCTTTCTTT.

The chain joins TRBV5-1 to TRBJ2-7; D possibly corresponds to TRBD1 (6 bases). V gave up 4 bases and J gave up 0 bases, with 14 bases separating them. This CDR3 region has 15 residues. CDR1 SGHRS and CDR2 YFSETQ come from the germline V gene. CDR3 DNA sequence: TGCGCCAGCAGCACGGACAGCCTTAGCTCCTACGAGCAGTACTTC. Translated, it gives CASSTDSLSSYEQYF. Combining the CDR3 with reference TRBV5-1 and TRBJ2-7 gives the whole variable domain KAGVTQTPRYLIKTRGQQVTLSCSPISGHRSVSWYQQTPGQGLQFLFEYFSETQRNKGNFPGRFSGRQFSNSRSEMNVSTLELGDSALYLCASSTDSLSSYEQYFGPGTRLTVT.

J is TRBJ2-3 and V is TRBV4-3, with D possibly being TRBD1 (6 bases). The CDR3 is 16 residues long. V was clipped by 3 bases and J by 2 bases, with 15 bases between them. Germline-derived CDR1 and CDR2 are LGHNA and YSLEER. CDR3: CASSQRTAPLTDTQYF. DNA for the CDR3: TGCGCCAGCAGCCAGAGGACAGCCCCCCTCACAGATACGCAGTATTTT.

The rearrangement joins TRBV25-1 to TRBJ1-1, with a weak D call TRBD1 (5 bases). Germline V gene sequence: CDR1 MGHDK, CDR2 SYGVNS. Trimming cost V 5 bases and J 1 base, with 14 bases left between them. The CDR3 runs to 15 residues. The CDR3 DNA is TGTGCCAGCAGTTTCTCGGGGGGGAAGAACACTGAAGCTTTCTTT. Translation: CASSFSGGKNTEAFF.

The CDR3 coding sequence is TGCAGCGTGGCGGGACACTCTGGGGCCAACGTCCTGACTTTC. Protein sequence: CSVAGHSGANVLTF. The genes are TRBV29-1 and TRBJ2-6, with D possibly called TRBD1 or TRBD2 (6 bases each). Trimming took 6 bases from V and 0 from J, leaving 9 bases between them. The CDR3 has 14 amino acids. Germline V CDR1 and CDR2: SQVTM, ANQGSEA.

This clone was picked up a small number of times. The V call is TRBV6-1, the J call TRBJ2-1; TRBD2 agrees at 8 bases. The CDR3 totals 13 residues. Germline V lookup: CDR1 MNHNS, CDR2 SASEGT. Germline trimming cut 3 bases from V and 12 bases from J; bases unmatched to any gene: 7. CDR3 region: CASSDPGLVGQFF. The DNA of the CDR3 is TGTGCCAGCAGTGACCCGGGACTAGTCGGGCAGTTCTTC.